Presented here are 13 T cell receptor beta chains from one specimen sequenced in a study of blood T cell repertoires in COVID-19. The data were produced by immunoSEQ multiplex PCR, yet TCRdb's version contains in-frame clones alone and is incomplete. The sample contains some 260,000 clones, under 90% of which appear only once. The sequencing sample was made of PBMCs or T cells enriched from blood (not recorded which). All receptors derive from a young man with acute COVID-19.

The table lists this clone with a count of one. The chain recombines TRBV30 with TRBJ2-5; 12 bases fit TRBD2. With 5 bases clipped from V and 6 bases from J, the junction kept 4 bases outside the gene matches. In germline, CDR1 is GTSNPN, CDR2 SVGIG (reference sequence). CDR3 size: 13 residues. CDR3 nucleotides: TGTGCCTGGTCTAGCGGGGGGGGAAAGACCCAGTACTTC. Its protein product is CAWSSGGGKTQYF.

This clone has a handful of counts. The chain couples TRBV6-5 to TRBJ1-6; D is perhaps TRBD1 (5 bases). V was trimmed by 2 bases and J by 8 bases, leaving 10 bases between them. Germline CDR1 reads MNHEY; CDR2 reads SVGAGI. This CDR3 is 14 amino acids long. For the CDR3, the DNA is TGTGCCAGCAGTTACCGGGGGAGTGATTCACCCCTCCACTTT. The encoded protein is CASSYRGSDSPLHF.

The CDR3 sequence is CASSIRQGREGYTF. In nucleotides, the CDR3 is TGTGCCAGTAGTATCAGGCAGGGCCGAGAAGGCTACACCTTC. This sequence joins TRBV19 and TRBJ1-2; weak D call: TRBD1 (5 bases). Trimming shortened V by 3 bases and J by 8 bases, and 16 bases separated the two germline ends. The CDR3 is 14 residues long. CDR1 LNHDA and CDR2 SQIVND come from the germline V gene (reference sequence).

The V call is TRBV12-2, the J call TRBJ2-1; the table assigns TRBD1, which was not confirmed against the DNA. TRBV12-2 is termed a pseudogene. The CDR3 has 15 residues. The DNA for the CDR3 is TGTGCAAGTCGCGAAGGGGGTTGTAATGACAATGAGCAGTTCTTC. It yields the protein CASREGGCNDNEQFF.

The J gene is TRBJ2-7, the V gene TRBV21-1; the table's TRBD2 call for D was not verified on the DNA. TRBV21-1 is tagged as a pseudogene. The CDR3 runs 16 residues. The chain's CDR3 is CASSKARGAGSYEQYV. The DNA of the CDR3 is TGTGCCAGCAGCAAAGCTCGGGGGGCTGGGTCCTACGAGCAGTACGTC.

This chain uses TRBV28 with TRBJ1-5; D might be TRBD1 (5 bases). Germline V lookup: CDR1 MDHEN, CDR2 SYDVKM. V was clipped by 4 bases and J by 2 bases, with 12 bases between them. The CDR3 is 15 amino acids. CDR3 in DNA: TGTGCCAGCAGTTCCTACCAGGGTGGCAATCAGCCCCAGCATTTT. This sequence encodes CASSSYQGGNQPQHF.

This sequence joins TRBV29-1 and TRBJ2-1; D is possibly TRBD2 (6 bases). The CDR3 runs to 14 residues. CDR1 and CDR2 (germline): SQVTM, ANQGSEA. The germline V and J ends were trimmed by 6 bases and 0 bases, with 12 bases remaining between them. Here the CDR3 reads CSVGAGGSYNEQFF. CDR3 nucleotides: TGCAGCGTGGGAGCCGGGGGCTCCTACAATGAGCAGTTCTTC.

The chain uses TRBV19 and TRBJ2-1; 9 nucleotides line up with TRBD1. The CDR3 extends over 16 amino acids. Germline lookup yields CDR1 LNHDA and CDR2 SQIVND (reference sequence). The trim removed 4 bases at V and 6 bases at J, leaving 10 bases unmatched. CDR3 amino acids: CASSTQRPGQGNEQFF. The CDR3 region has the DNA TGTGCCAGTAGTACACAACGCCCGGGACAGGGCAATGAGCAGTTCTTC.

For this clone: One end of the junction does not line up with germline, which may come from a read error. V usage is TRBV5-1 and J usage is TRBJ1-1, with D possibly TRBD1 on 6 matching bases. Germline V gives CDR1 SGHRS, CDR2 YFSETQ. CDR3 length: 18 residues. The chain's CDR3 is CASTLTGQRFGVNTEAFF. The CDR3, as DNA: TGTGCCAGCACCTTAACCGGACAGAGGTTTGGCGTGAACACTGAAGCTTTCTTT.

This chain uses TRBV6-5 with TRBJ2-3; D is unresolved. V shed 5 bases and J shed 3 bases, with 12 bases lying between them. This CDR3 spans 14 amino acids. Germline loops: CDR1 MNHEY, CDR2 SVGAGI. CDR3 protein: CASSTRPRTDTQYF. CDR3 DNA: TGTGCCAGCAGTACGCGCCCCAGGACAGATACGCAGTATTTT.

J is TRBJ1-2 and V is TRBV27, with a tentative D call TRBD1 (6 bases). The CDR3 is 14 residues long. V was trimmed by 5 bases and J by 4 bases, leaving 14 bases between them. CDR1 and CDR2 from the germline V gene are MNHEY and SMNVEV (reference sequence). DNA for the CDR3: TGTGCCAGCAGTCGGGGGGGGCGAGGCTATGGCTACACCTTC. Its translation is CASSRGGRGYGYTF.

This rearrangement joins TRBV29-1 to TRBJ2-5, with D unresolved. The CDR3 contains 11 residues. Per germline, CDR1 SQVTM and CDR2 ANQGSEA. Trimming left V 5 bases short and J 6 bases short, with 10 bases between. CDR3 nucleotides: TGCAGCGTTCGGGTATCGAAGACCCAGTACTTC. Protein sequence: CSVRVSKTQYF.

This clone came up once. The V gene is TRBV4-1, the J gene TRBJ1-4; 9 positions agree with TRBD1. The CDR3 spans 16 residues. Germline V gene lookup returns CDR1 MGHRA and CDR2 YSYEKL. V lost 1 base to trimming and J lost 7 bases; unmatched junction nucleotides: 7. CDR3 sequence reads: CASSQAPGTGSEKLFF. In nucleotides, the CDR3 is TGCGCCAGCAGCCAAGCGCCTGGGACAGGGAGTGAAAAACTGTTTTTT.